In this sample, the clone carrying this T cell receptor beta chain turned up a few times. Its target is unknown. These data are taken from a study of T cells in Graves' hyperthyroidism and ophthalmopathy. Study-level information: Peripheral blood was secured at the point of initial diagnosis, before any treatment. Study-level points and caveats: Most thyroid-expanded clonotypes above 0.001 were also found in blood.

RNA transcripts yielded amplified TCR beta CDR3 regions. The TCR CDR3 was amplified in a first-round RT-PCR using the HTBI primer set. One entry per CDR3 protein results from TCRdb running MiXCR on the multiplex PCR reads. The sample has more than 500,000 distinct CDR3 sequences; roughly 15% are singletons. Diagnostic assessment was based on clinical symptoms, serum thyroxine and TRAb, thyroid ultrasound and orbital computed tomography. This receptor was obtained from a woman aged 40 to 55 with Graves' ophthalmopathy. The sample taken for sequencing was blood.

The CDR3 DNA follows: TGTGCCAGTAGTCAGACAGGGGGGATAAGGGGCTACACCTTC. Amino acid sequence: CASSQTGGIRGYTF. V usage is TRBV19 and J usage is TRBJ1-2; 9 nucleotides align to TRBD1. J was trimmed by 8 bases and V by 5 bases; bases with no gene match: 9. This CDR3 has 14 residues. From germline, CDR1 is LNHDA and CDR2 SQIVND (reference sequence).